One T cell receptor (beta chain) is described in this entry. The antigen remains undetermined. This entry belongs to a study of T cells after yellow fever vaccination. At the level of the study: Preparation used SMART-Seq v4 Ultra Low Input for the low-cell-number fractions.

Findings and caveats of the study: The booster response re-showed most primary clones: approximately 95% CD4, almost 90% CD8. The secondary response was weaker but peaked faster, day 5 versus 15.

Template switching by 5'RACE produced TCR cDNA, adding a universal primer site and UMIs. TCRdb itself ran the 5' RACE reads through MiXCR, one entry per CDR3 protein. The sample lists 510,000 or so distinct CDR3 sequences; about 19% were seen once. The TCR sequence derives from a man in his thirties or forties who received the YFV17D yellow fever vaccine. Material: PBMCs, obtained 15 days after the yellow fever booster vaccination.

This CDR3 is CASSLGTRGGHEQYF. CDR3 bases: TGTGCCAGCAGCTTGGGGACCAGGGGCGGCCACGAGCAGTACTTC. The rearrangement uses TRBV5-5 and TRBJ2-7; perhaps TRBD1 as D (6 bases). V lost 0 bases to trimming and J lost 5 bases, with 15 bases between them. The CDR3 is 15 residues long. CDR1 SGHKS and CDR2 YYEKEE come from the germline V gene (reference sequence).